This passage covers 29 T cell receptor beta chains from one sample sequenced in a study of persistence of HIV-infected CD4 T cells. No antigen has been assigned to these receptors. An overlapping HIV-1 Gag peptide pool stimulated these cells at roughly 0.97 ug/peptide/mL. Sorted nonresponding memory CD4+ T cells were CD40L-negative, CD69-negative, CD45RO-high. The libraries were made with immunoSEQ version 4 in survey mode. Profiling relied on immunoSEQ multiplex PCR, and the TCRdb table lists in-frame clones only, not all of them. Altogether some 58,000 clones are present, over 60% being singletons, with the ten largest covering roughly 1.8%. This specimen consisted of CD4+ T cells sorted from PBMCs after approximately 19-hour stimulation, obtained from a patient who received antiretroviral therapy. Receptors originate from an adult man with HIV who was CMV-seropositive.

This clone turned up a few times. The chain links TRBV27 to TRBJ2-6, with D perhaps TRBD2 (5 bases). Germline loops: CDR1 MNHEY, CDR2 SMNVEV (reference sequence). Trimming shortened V by 3 bases and J by 4 bases, and 7 bases separated the two germline ends. CDR3 length equals 14 residues. CDR3 loop: CASSLRAGANVLTF. The CDR3 DNA sequence: TGTGCCAGCAGTTTGAGGGCGGGGGCCAACGTCCTGACTTTC.

The chain recombines TRBV9 with TRBJ1-5; 7 positions agree with TRBD1. Germline trimming cut 0 bases from V and 5 bases from J; bases unmatched to any gene: 5. From germline, CDR1 is SGDLS and CDR2 YYNGEE. The CDR3 runs to 15 residues. Written as DNA, the CDR3 is TGTGCCAGCAGCGTAGGGGGGCAGGGGGATCAGCCCCAGCATTTT. It encodes CASSVGGQGDQPQHF.

The chain carries TRBV3-1 (or the pseudogene TRBV3-2) and TRBJ2-1; D not certain. With 1 base removed from V and 7 bases from J, the gap between germline ends came to 8 bases. This CDR3 contains 13 residues. The germline V gene has CDR1 LGHDT and CDR2 YNNKEL (reference sequence). This chain's CDR3 is CASSQVAQNEQFF. The CDR3 region has the DNA TGTGCCAGCAGCCAAGTTGCACAGAATGAGCAGTTCTTC.

This clone appeared a few times. V usage is TRBV19 and J usage is TRBJ1-1; unclear D gene. CDR1 and CDR2 from the germline V gene are LNHDA and SQIVND (reference sequence). V shed 0 bases and J shed 0 bases, with 8 bases lying between them. The CDR3 totals 15 residues. The CDR3: CASSIEARMNTEAFF. CDR3 sequence (DNA): TGTGCCAGTAGTATAGAAGCGCGCATGAACACTGAAGCTTTCTTT.

CDR3 in amino acids: CASSRGLQGARDIQYF. CDR3 coding DNA: TGTGCCAGCAGTAGGGGGCTACAGGGGGCGAGGGACATTCAGTACTTC. V gene TRBV28 combines with J gene TRBJ2-4; 9 bases are shared with TRBD1. The CDR3 is 16 amino acids. Germline assignment: CDR1 MDHEN and CDR2 SYDVKM. Trimming removed 5 bases from V and 8 bases from J; junction bases left unmatched: 13.

This chain joins TRBV28 and TRBJ1-1; 9 bases agree with TRBD1. Germline CDR1 is MDHEN and CDR2 is SYDVKM. V dropped 7 bases and J dropped 5; count of bases not matched to a gene: 17. The CDR3 extends over 17 amino acids. In DNA, the CDR3 is TGTGCCAGCATCCCCGGGACAGGGAGTCGGGCGGGGACTGAAGCTTTCTTT. Its protein product is CASIPGTGSRAGTEAFF.

This clone was seen once. This same CDR3 is encoded by further DNA sequences in the sample. The V call is TRBV28, the J call TRBJ1-5; D gene ambiguous. Between the trimmed V and J ends, which lost 3 bases and 5 bases, there was a span of 5 bases. The CDR3 extends over 12 amino acids. Germline CDR1 and CDR2: MDHEN and SYDVKM. CDR3 bases: TGTGCCAGCAGTTTGAACTATCAGCCCCAGCATTTT. As protein: CASSLNYQPQHF.

The chain couples TRBV3-1 (or the pseudogene TRBV3-2) to TRBJ2-7; no clear D gene. CDR1 and CDR2 from the germline V gene are LGHDT and YNNKEL (reference sequence). The CDR3 spans 14 residues. V shed 4 bases and J shed 3 bases, with 13 bases lying between them. The CDR3 region is CASSPLGLVYEQYF. In DNA form, the CDR3 reads TGTGCCAGCAGCCCCCTAGGGCTGGTCTACGAGCAGTACTTC.

This clone occurred once. This chain joins TRBV19 and TRBJ2-2, with 7 bases identical to TRBD1. Germline V gene data show CDR1 as LNHDA and CDR2 as SQIVND (reference sequence). The CDR3 totals 14 residues. Trimming at V came to 7 bases and at J to 3 bases, leaving 5 bases not matched to a gene. The CDR3 region is CASKTGVDTGELFF. The DNA of the CDR3 is TGTGCCAGTAAAACAGGGGTCGACACCGGGGAGCTGTTTTTT.

This chain links TRBV29-1 with TRBJ2-1; the D call may be TRBD1 or TRBD2 (5 bases each). Trimming took off 6 bases at V and 9 bases at J, with 21 bases between the two ends. CDR3 length: 14 residues. Germline lookup yields CDR1 SQVTM and CDR2 ANQGSEA. The CDR3 spells CSVAPGRPEGEQFF. In DNA, the CDR3 is TGCAGCGTCGCGCCGGGACGCCCTGAGGGTGAGCAGTTCTTC.

The gene calls are TRBV28 and TRBJ2-3; possible D gene TRBD1, 5 bases. V gave up 3 bases and J gave up 0 bases, with 13 bases separating them. This CDR3 has 16 residues. Germline V gene lookup returns CDR1 MDHEN and CDR2 SYDVKM. CDR3 DNA sequence: TGTGCCAGCAGTTTTTTTGGGGCAGGGAGCACAGATACGCAGTATTTT. Translating it yields CASSFFGAGSTDTQYF.

This clone was seen only a few times. The chain uses TRBV19 and TRBJ1-5; 10 nucleotides agree with TRBD1. CDR3 size: 21 residues. In germline, CDR1 is LNHDA, CDR2 SQIVND (reference sequence). After removal of 10 bases from V and 0 bases from J, the junction contained 24 bases not matched to a gene. This chain's CDR3 is CATSRQIKGDRGSYSNQPQHF. The CDR3 DNA is TGTGCCACTTCTCGTCAGATAAAGGGGGACAGGGGTTCCTATAGCAATCAGCCCCAGCATTTT.

The CDR3 loop reads CASSSQRGGNQPQHF. In DNA, the CDR3 is TGTGCCAGCAGCTCCCAACGAGGAGGCAATCAGCCCCAGCATTTT. This sequence joins TRBV7-2 and TRBJ1-5; unclear D gene. CDR1 is SGHTA, CDR2 FQGNSA, per germline. The CDR3 spans 15 residues. V lost 4 bases to trimming and J lost 2 bases, with 12 bases between them.

The chain uses TRBV19 and TRBJ1-1; D may be TRBD1 (5 bases). Trimming removed 5 bases at V and 1 base at J, with 11 bases between. This CDR3 region has 14 residues. Per the germline V gene, CDR1 is LNHDA and CDR2 is SQIVND (reference sequence). CDR3 residues: CASSLGRRNTEAFF. CDR3 nucleotide sequence: TGTGCCAGTAGTCTGGGACGGAGGAACACTGAAGCTTTCTTT.

This clone was counted between two and nine times. This chain links TRBV2 with TRBJ2-7, with D possibly being TRBD2 (5 bases). CDR3 length: 11 residues. Trimming left V 7 bases short and J 7 bases short, with 11 bases between. Germline CDR1 and CDR2: SNHLY and FYNNEI. In DNA, the CDR3 is TGTGCCAGCACTCCGGAGCGGGAGCAGTACTTC. It specifies CASTPEREQYF.

The chain recombines TRBV15 with TRBJ2-5; D is perhaps TRBD1 (5 bases). The CDR3 spans 15 residues. The ends were cut back, 0 bases at V and 4 bases at J, with 12 bases in the middle. Germline CDR1 LNHNV, CDR2 YYDKDF (reference sequence). The CDR3 DNA sequence: TGTGCCACCAGCAGAGATAAGGGGAAAGTAGAGACCCAGTACTTC. Translating it yields CATSRDKGKVETQYF.

This clone showed up just a few times. The rearrangement uses TRBV29-1 and TRBJ1-5; 9 nucleotides match TRBD1. The germline V gene has CDR1 SQVTM and CDR2 ANQGSEA. This CDR3 comprises 14 residues. The junction had 7 bases not matched to a gene; V was cut back by 6 bases and J by 4 bases. CDR3 sequence: CSVAGQGGNQPQHF. In nucleotides, the CDR3 is TGCAGCGTGGCGGGACAGGGAGGTAATCAGCCCCAGCATTTT.

This clone was detected only once. The chain employs TRBV29-1 and TRBJ1-1; D remains unclear. V was cut by 4 bases and J by 5 bases, with 11 bases left in between. Germline CDR1 and CDR2: SQVTM and ANQGSEA. This CDR3 is built from 12 residues. The CDR3 DNA follows: TGCAGCGTTGGGGTCGGAGGAACTGAAGCTTTCTTT. Amino acids: CSVGVGGTEAFF.

This rearrangement joins TRBV2 to TRBJ1-4; a possible D gene is TRBD1 (6 bases). CDR1 is SNHLY, CDR2 FYNNEI, per germline. This CDR3 is 15 amino acids long. Deletions cut 6 bases from V and 4 bases from J, with 15 bases between. The CDR3 DNA reads as TGTGCCAGCAGGTTACGTACAGGGTTTAATGAAAAACTGTTTTTT. It is translated as CASRLRTGFNEKLFF.

This clone showed up just once. The chain recombines TRBV27 with TRBJ2-7; 11 bases match TRBD1. Germline V gene sequence: CDR1 MNHEY, CDR2 SMNVEV (reference sequence). The CDR3 runs 15 residues. V shed 6 bases and J 2 bases; nucleotides not matched to a gene: 6. The CDR3: CASRPGQGGPYEQYF. DNA for the CDR3: TGTGCCAGCAGACCGGGACAGGGGGGCCCCTACGAGCAGTACTTC.

The genes are TRBV5-4 and TRBJ1-3; tentatively, D is TRBD1 (5 bases). Trimming left V 2 bases short and J 2 bases short, with 8 bases between. In germline, CDR1 is SGHNT, CDR2 YYREEE (reference sequence). The CDR3 is 14 amino acids. The CDR3 DNA reads TGTGCCAGCAGCTTAATGGGGGCTGGAAACACCATATATTTT. Translating it yields CASSLMGAGNTIYF.

This clone was detected once. The V gene is TRBV24-1, the J gene TRBJ1-5, with a weak D call TRBD1 (5 bases). The V end was cut by 4 bases, the J end by 3 bases, with 15 bases between. The CDR3 consists of 16 residues. Germline assignment: CDR1 KGHDR and CDR2 SFDVKD. CDR3 sequence (DNA): TGTGCCACCAGTGACTCGGGACGGCAAATCAATCAGCCCCAGCATTTT. Translated: CATSDSGRQINQPQHF.

The chain carries TRBV18 and TRBJ2-3; tentative D call: TRBD1 (6 bases). This CDR3 spans 15 amino acids. V gave up 6 bases and J gave up 0 bases, with 13 bases separating them. The germline CDR1 and CDR2 sequences are KGHSH and LQKENI. CDR3 amino acids: CASSRTASSTDTQYF. The DNA of the CDR3 is TGTGCCAGCTCCAGGACAGCCTCTAGCACAGATACGCAGTATTTT.

This chain connects TRBV18 to TRBJ2-3, with 10 bases fitting TRBD2. CDR3 length equals 15 residues. The germline V gene has CDR1 KGHSH and CDR2 LQKENI. The J segment lost 4 bases and the V segment lost 2 bases, leaving 3 bases of the junction unmatched. The CDR3 is CASSPASGGADTQYF. The CDR3 DNA reads TGTGCCAGCTCACCAGCTAGCGGGGGAGCAGATACGCAGTATTTT.

This clone showed up just once. The CDR3 bases are TGTGCCAGCAGTGAAGGACGGAGCTCCTACGAGCAGTACTTC. This codes for CASSEGRSSYEQYF. V gene TRBV6-1 combines with J gene TRBJ2-7; D call uncertain. CDR1 and CDR2 (germline): MNHNS, SASEGT. The CDR3 extends over 14 amino acids. Between the trimmed V and J ends, which lost 1 base and 0 bases, there was a span of 7 bases.

The chain carries TRBV6-5 and TRBJ2-3; 8 bases match TRBD2. The CDR3 contains 16 residues. Looked up from germline, CDR1 is MNHEY and CDR2 is SVGAGI. The V and J ends lost 0 bases and 1 base, in that order; junction bases with no gene match: 3. CDR3 region: CASSYSGAGGTDTQYF. The DNA for the CDR3 is TGTGCCAGCAGTTACTCGGGAGCGGGGGGCACAGATACGCAGTATTTT.

This clone has just one count. V is TRBV6-1 and J is TRBJ1-1, with a tentative D call TRBD1 (6 bases). The CDR3 consists of 15 residues. The V gene lost 3 bases and the J gene lost 5 bases, with 16 bases spanning the gap. In germline, CDR1 is MNHNS, CDR2 SASEGT. The CDR3 sequence is CASSDGGQGRTEAFF. CDR3 coding DNA: TGTGCCAGCAGTGATGGGGGGCAGGGTAGGACTGAAGCTTTCTTT.

J is TRBJ1-1 and V is TRBV18, with D tentatively TRBD1 (5 bases). Germline V CDR1 and CDR2: KGHSH, LQKENI. Trimming pared 3 bases from V and 2 bases from J, leaving 16 bases between. The CDR3 has 16 residues. CDR3 protein: CASSPSWGFFNTEAFF. The DNA for the CDR3 is TGTGCCAGCTCACCGTCGTGGGGGTTTTTTAACACTGAAGCTTTCTTT.

CDR3 nucleotides: TGCAGTGCTCGCGGGAACACTGAAGCTTTCTTT. The encoded protein is CSARGNTEAFF. V usage is TRBV20-1 and J usage is TRBJ1-1; D ambiguous. V lost 5 bases, J lost 1 base, and 5 bases lay in between. The CDR3 extends over 11 amino acids. CDR1 and CDR2 (germline): DFQATT, SNEGSKA (reference sequence).